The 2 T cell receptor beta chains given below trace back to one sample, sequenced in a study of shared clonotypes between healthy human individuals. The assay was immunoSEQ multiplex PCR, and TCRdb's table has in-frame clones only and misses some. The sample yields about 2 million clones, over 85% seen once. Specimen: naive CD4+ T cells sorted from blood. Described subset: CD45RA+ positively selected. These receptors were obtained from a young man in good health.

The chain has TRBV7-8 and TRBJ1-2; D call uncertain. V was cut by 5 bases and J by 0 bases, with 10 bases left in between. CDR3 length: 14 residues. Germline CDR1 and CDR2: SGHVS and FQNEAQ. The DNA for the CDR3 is TGTGCCAGCAGCCTTGGTCAGTCTAACTATGGCTACACCTTC. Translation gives CASSLGQSNYGYTF.

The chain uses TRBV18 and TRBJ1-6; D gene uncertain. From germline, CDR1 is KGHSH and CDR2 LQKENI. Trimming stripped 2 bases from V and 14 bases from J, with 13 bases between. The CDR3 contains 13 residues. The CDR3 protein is CASSPADGRTLHF. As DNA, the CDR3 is TGTGCCAGCTCACCAGCAGACGGGAGAACCCTCCACTTT.